This TCR beta chain is from a study of Ad26.COV2.S vaccination and SARS-CoV-2 variants. Study-wide context: The authors gave Ad26.COV2.S intramuscularly, either once or twice 56 days apart. Overall study results and limits: Possible underestimation of total T cell responses by the TCR breadth and depth analyses was noted.

This CDR3 has 14 amino acids. The V and J ends lost 5 bases and 2 bases respectively, with 12 bases between them. Germline CDR1 is SEHNR and CDR2 is FQNEAQ (reference sequence). Only in-frame clones appear in the TCRdb table, and some are missing; sequencing was by immunoSEQ multiplex PCR. The table lists around 450,000 clones, 89% of them singletons, with 1.5% to 2% in the top ten. Treatment meaning: 15 to 20 received Ad26.COV2.S at low or high dose, single or two shots; about five received placebo; per-sample allocation not given. The samples were gathered on day 63 after the first injection of vaccine or placebo. In Boston, the donor was an adult between 18-55 years of age. This clone was observed once. Its antigen remains unknown.

The V and J genes are TRBV7-9 and TRBJ2-5; D is possibly TRBD2 (6 bases). The source is a person aged 18-65 years who received the Ad26.COV2.S COVID-19 vaccine or a placebo. Sequences were derived from peripheral blood, sampled in a trial of Ad26.COV2.S vaccine versus placebo. The CDR3 bases are TGTGCCAGCAGCCCGGGACTGCCTCAAGAGACCCAGTACTTC. Translation gives CASSPGLPQETQYF.